The clone carrying this TCR beta chain was recorded at least ten times. The antigen is not known. The record originates from a study of human T cells and chemical hapten exposure. Study-level information: Small volume differences among pooled libraries mainly caused per-sample TCR yield variation.

The CDR3 consists of 14 residues. CDR1 and CDR2 from the germline V gene are SSHAT and FNYEAQ (reference sequence). J lost 5 bases, V lost 5 bases, and 8 bases had no gene match. The template was total RNA from unfractionated whole blood. Study conclusions and caveats: Counts of TCRs above 1 in 1000 frequency stayed unchanged with DPC sensitization.

Original processing methods: A per-sample median of around 100,000 TCRs was observed, with a range of roughly 20,000 to 690,600. TCRdb used MiXCR to reprocess the 5' RACE reads, holding one entry per CDR3 protein. TCRdb, rather than the study authors, made the V and J calls. The sample shows approximately 140,000 distinct CDR3 sequences, about 4% of them seen only once. This receptor was obtained from a female donor in good health. V gene TRBV7-7 combines with J gene TRBJ2-5, with 7 bases fitting TRBD1. CDR3 sequence (DNA): TGTGCCAGCAGCCTAGGGGGCGTAGGGGAGACCCAGTACTTC. This sequence encodes CASSLGGVGETQYF.